Detailed here is one T cell receptor (beta chain). The antigen remains undetermined. Libraries were prepared by immunoSEQ multiplex PCR; TCRdb keeps only in-frame clonotypes and omits some of them. The profile shows 25,000 to 30,000 clones, approximately 80% of them singletons. V lost 0 bases and J lost 5, with 6 bases in between. Germline CDR1 GTSNPN, CDR2 SVGIG (reference sequence). This CDR3 contains 12 residues. This sample was taken from a study of STAT3 mutations in large granular lymphocyte leukemia. Notes on the study in general: Every T-cell large granular lymphocyte leukemia patient had at least one immunodominant TCR beta clonotype.

The chain joins TRBV30 to TRBJ2-3; a possible D gene is TRBD2 (5 bases). The sequence was collected from a woman aged 45-59 years with T-cell large granular lymphocyte leukemia. Some clones in this sample may be carry-over from other donors' samples. What was sequenced was peripheral blood mononuclear cells. CDR3 nucleotides: TGTGCCTGGAGTGTACGGGGAGATACGCAGTATTTT. Amino acids: CAWSVRGDTQYF.